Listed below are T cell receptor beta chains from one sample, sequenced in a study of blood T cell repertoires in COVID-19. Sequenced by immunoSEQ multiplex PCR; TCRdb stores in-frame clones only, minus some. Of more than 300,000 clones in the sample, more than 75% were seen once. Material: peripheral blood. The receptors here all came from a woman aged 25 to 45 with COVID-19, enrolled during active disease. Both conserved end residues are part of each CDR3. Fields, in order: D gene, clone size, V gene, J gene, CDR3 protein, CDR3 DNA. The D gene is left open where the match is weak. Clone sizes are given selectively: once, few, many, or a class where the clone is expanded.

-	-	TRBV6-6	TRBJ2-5	CASSLLGGQETQYF	TGTGCCAGCAGCTTATTAGGGGGCCAAGAGACCCAGTACTTC
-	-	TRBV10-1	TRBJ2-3	CASSDSRWRETQYF	TGCGCCAGCAGTGATTCGAGATGGAGGGAAACGCAGTATTTT
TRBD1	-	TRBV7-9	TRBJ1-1	CASSSGQPYTEAFF	TGTGCCAGCAGCTCGGGACAGCCTTACACTGAAGCTTTCTTT
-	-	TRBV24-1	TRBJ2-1	CATSDLTRNNEQFF	TGTGCCACCAGTGATCTAACTAGGAACAATGAGCAGTTCTTC
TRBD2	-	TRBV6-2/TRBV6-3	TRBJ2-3	CASSFGLAALSTDTQYF	TGTGCCAGCAGTTTTGGACTAGCGGCGTTAAGCACAGATACGCAGTATTTT
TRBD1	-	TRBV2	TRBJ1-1	CASSIDRDRTEAFF	TGTGCCAGCAGTATTGACAGGGATAGGACTGAAGCTTTCTTT
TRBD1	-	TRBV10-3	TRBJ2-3	CAIRGTGGTDTQYF	TGTGCCATCAGAGGGACAGGGGGTACAGATACGCAGTATTTT
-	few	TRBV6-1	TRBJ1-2	CASSEEWRYGYTF	TGTGCCAGCAGTGAGGAGTGGAGGTATGGCTACACCTTC
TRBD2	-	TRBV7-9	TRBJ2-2	CASSIAGGPLGELFF	TGTGCCAGCAGTATAGCGGGAGGGCCCCTCGGGGAGCTGTTTTTT
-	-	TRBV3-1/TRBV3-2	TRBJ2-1	CASADRLYNEQFF	TGTGCCAGTGCCGACAGGCTCTACAATGAGCAGTTCTTC
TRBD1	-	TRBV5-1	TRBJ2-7	CASSWVGQIYEQYF	TGCGCCAGCAGCTGGGTGGGACAGATCTACGAGCAGTACTTC
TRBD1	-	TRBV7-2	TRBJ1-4	CASSLLGQGNEKLFF	TGTGCCAGCAGCCTCCTGGGACAGGGAAATGAAAAACTGTTTTTT
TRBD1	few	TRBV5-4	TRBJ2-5	CASSLQGAETQYF	TGTGCCAGCAGCTTACAGGGGGCAGAGACCCAGTACTTC
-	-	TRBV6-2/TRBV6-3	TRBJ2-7	CASSYPPLEAYF	TGTGCCAGCAGTTACCCTCCGCTAGAGGCGTACTTC
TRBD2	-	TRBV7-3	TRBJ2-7	CASSAGTNSYEQYF	TGTGCCAGCAGCGCCGGGACTAACTCCTACGAGCAGTACTTC
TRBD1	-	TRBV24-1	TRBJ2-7	CATSSTGVAYEQYF	TGTGCCACCAGTTCGACAGGGGTAGCCTACGAGCAGTACTTC
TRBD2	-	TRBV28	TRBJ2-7	CASSLGGSSGGTYEQYF	TGTGCCAGCAGTTTAGGTGGGTCTAGCGGGGGGACCTACGAGCAGTACTTC
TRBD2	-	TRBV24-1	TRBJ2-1	CATSDQTSGRYNEQFF	TGTGCCACCAGTGACCAAACTAGCGGGAGGTACAATGAGCAGTTCTTC
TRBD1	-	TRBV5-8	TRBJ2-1	CASSLVQGAFDEQFF	TGTGCCAGCAGCTTGGTACAGGGGGCTTTTGATGAGCAGTTCTTC
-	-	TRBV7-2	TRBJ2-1	CASSLAGIHNEQFF	TGTGCCAGCAGCCTAGCCGGGATCCACAATGAGCAGTTCTTC